The 9 T cell receptor beta chains below come from one sample, sequenced in a study of T-cell memory formation after mild COVID-19. TCRdb re-called the 5' RACE reads with MiXCR, one entry per CDR3 protein. This table holds some 150,000 distinct CDR3 sequences, 25% found once. Sequencing was done on a sample of PBMCs or a T cell subset sorted from them (not recorded which). The receptors shown here come from an adult woman who had mild COVID-19 (a few samples of this study predate the infection). Cell type and time point are not known.

The chain joins TRBV6-1 to TRBJ1-2, with D possibly being TRBD1 (5 bases). The CDR3 loop spans 15 amino acids. CDR1 MNHNS and CDR2 SASEGT come from the germline V gene. Trimming pared 3 bases from V and 4 bases from J, leaving 15 bases between. The CDR3 reads CASSDWGGPTYGYTF. Written as DNA, the CDR3 is TGTGCCAGCAGTGATTGGGGGGGACCCACCTATGGCTACACCTTC.

The chain joins TRBV6-2 or TRBV6-3 to TRBJ2-1, with 11 nucleotides matching TRBD1. There are 15 residues in the CDR3. J lost 8 bases, V lost 0 bases, and 3 bases had no gene match. The germline V gene has CDR1 MNHEY and CDR2 SVGEGT. The CDR3 is CASSYSDRGRDEQFF. In DNA, the CDR3 is TGTGCCAGCAGTTACTCGGACAGGGGGCGGGATGAGCAGTTCTTC.

The chain is built from TRBV12-3 or TRBV12-4 and TRBJ1-1; D is undetermined. This CDR3 is 12 amino acids long. Trimming took off 5 bases at V and 9 bases at J, with 13 bases between the two ends. The CDR3 here is CASSPSWKQAFF. In DNA, the CDR3 is TGTGCCAGCAGTCCCTCATGGAAGCAAGCTTTCTTT.

The table lists this clonotype with a few counts. V usage is TRBV16 and J usage is TRBJ1-1, with no clear D. V lost 6 bases and J lost 8, with 16 bases in between. The CDR3 is 13 residues long. The germline V gene encodes CDR1 KGHSY and CDR2 FQNENV. CDR3 sequence reads: CASSLTRSWEAFF. CDR3 coding DNA: TGTGCCAGCAGTCTCACTCGCAGCTGGGAAGCTTTCTTT.

V gene TRBV9 combines with J gene TRBJ2-1, with 12 positions matching TRBD2. Germline-derived CDR1 and CDR2 are SGDLS and YYNGEE. Unmatched junction bases numbered 7, after V lost 5 bases and J lost 7 bases. The CDR3 runs to 15 residues. The CDR3 loop reads CASSPGLAGKNEQFF. DNA for the CDR3: TGTGCCAGCAGTCCGGGACTAGCGGGTAAGAATGAGCAGTTCTTC.

The rearrangement uses TRBV20-1 and TRBJ2-1, with 11 positions matching TRBD2. The CDR3 totals 14 residues. J was trimmed by 4 bases and V by 6 bases; bases with no gene match: 5. Germline V CDR1 and CDR2: DFQATT, SNEGSKA (reference sequence). The CDR3 DNA reads TGCAGTGCACCTACTAGCGGGAGATACAATGAGCAGTTCTTC. This gives the protein CSAPTSGRYNEQFF.

This clonotype was detected only once. The V call is TRBV3-1, the J call TRBJ2-2; tentatively, D is TRBD2 (6 bases). The CDR3 covers 17 residues. The germline CDR1 and CDR2 sequences are LGHDT and YNNKEL (reference sequence). Trimming stripped 1 base from V and 5 bases from J, with 17 bases between. This chain's CDR3 is CASSQAPGLRGTGELFF. The DNA of the CDR3 is TGTGCCAGCAGCCAAGCTCCGGGACTTAGAGGGACCGGGGAGCTGTTTTTT.

This clonotype was detected a few times. The rearrangement uses TRBV15 and TRBJ1-3; D is uncertain. V was clipped by 0 bases and J by 0 bases, with 6 bases between them. The germline V gene encodes CDR1 LNHNV and CDR2 YYDKDF (reference sequence). The CDR3 is 15 residues long. In nucleotides, the CDR3 is TGTGCCACCAGCAGAGAGTTCAGCTCTGGAAACACCATATATTTT. As protein: CATSREFSSGNTIYF.

There are a few counts of this clonotype. The chain uses TRBV12-3 or TRBV12-4 and TRBJ2-1; 10 nucleotides line up with TRBD2. CDR3 length: 15 residues. V shed 5 bases and J 5 bases; nucleotides not matched to a gene: 6. The CDR3 here is CASSGRTSGNNEQFF. In DNA form, the CDR3 reads TGTGCCAGCAGTGGGAGGACTAGCGGAAACAATGAGCAGTTCTTC.